Below are 20 T cell receptor beta chains sequenced from a single sample in a study of identical twins. In TCRdb, the 5' RACE reads were re-called with MiXCR into one record per CDR3 protein. Of about 1.7 million distinct CDR3 sequences in the sample, less than 35% were seen once. The source material was cord blood. The receptor set was obtained from a newborn girl in good health.

The V gene is TRBV20-1, the J gene TRBJ1-2; maybe TRBD1 (6 bases). CDR3 length equals 14 residues. V dropped 5 bases and J dropped 0 bases, with 13 bases sitting between them. CDR1 and CDR2 from the germline V gene are DFQATT and SNEGSKA (reference sequence). The CDR3, as DNA: TGCAGTGCTGGAGGACAGTTAGCTAACTATGGCTACACCTTC. Encoded protein: CSAGGQLANYGYTF.

This clonotype was seen only a few times. This chain links TRBV2 with TRBJ1-5; D call uncertain. The V end was cut by 7 bases, the J end by 5 bases, with 18 bases between. The CDR3 runs 15 residues. CDR1 is SNHLY and CDR2 is FYNNEI in the germline V gene. The CDR3 DNA reads TGTGCCAGCACCCTGGGATGGGGAGGGTATCAGCCCCAGCATTTT. It codes for CASTLGWGGYQPQHF.

The chain couples TRBV20-1 to TRBJ1-1, with D unclear. Trimming removed 3 bases from V and 4 bases from J, with 9 bases in between. CDR1 and CDR2 (germline): DFQATT, SNEGSKA (reference sequence). There are 12 residues in the CDR3. For the CDR3, the DNA is TGCAGTGCTAGTGTGAGCGGCACTGAAGCTTTCTTT. It yields the protein CSASVSGTEAFF.

This clonotype was observed a few times. The chain links TRBV2 to TRBJ1-6; D gene ambiguous. The germline V gene has CDR1 SNHLY and CDR2 FYNNEI. This CDR3 is 12 amino acids long. V shed 5 bases and J shed 7 bases, with 6 bases lying between them. Here the CDR3 DNA reads TGTGCCAGCAGTATGCGGAATTCACCCCTCCACTTT. Translation: CASSMRNSPLHF.

This clonotype was recorded a few times. The chain employs TRBV12-3 or TRBV12-4 and TRBJ2-1; TRBD2 matches 11 bases. After removal of 7 bases from V and 1 base from J, the junction contained 18 bases not matched to a gene. The CDR3 totals 20 residues. The CDR3 nucleotides are TGTGCCAGCACCTGGGGGTCCTTACCTAGACTAGCGGGGTCCTACAATGAGCAGTTCTTC. This codes for CASTWGSLPRLAGSYNEQFF.

This clonotype showed up just a few times. The chain combines TRBV28 with TRBJ2-1; D call uncertain. The CDR3 runs 18 residues. CDR1 is MDHEN and CDR2 is SYDVKM in the germline V gene. V was cut by 5 bases and J by 0 bases, with 20 bases left in between. The chain's CDR3 is CASSVFDRSLGSYNEQFF. CDR3 nucleotide sequence: TGTGCCAGCAGTGTATTCGACCGTTCACTCGGCTCCTACAATGAGCAGTTCTTC.

The rearrangement joins TRBV12-3 or TRBV12-4 to TRBJ1-1, with 7 bases that match TRBD1. Trimming cost V 3 bases and J 7 bases; bases outside gene matches: 8. The CDR3 sequence is 14 residues long. For the CDR3, the DNA is TGTGCCAGCAGTTTGGGGGGAGGGGACAGTGAAGCTTTCTTT. Amino acid sequence: CASSLGGGDSEAFF.

This sequence joins TRBV9 and TRBJ2-2; the match to TRBD2 covers 8 bases. Germline V gene sequence: CDR1 SGDLS, CDR2 YYNGEE. V was clipped by 5 bases and J by 5 bases; unmatched bases: 5. The CDR3 contains 14 residues. The CDR3: CASRSGTRTGELFF. The CDR3 coding sequence is TGTGCCAGCAGATCCGGGACTAGAACCGGGGAGCTGTTTTTT.

The V and J genes are TRBV20-1 and TRBJ2-4, with unresolved D. The length of the CDR3 is 14 residues. The V end was cut by 5 bases, the J end by 2 bases, with 13 bases between. Germline CDR1 reads DFQATT; CDR2 reads SNEGSKA (reference sequence). The CDR3 DNA follows: TGCAGTGCTGATACGACACTAACCAAAAACATTCAGTACTTC. It is translated as CSADTTLTKNIQYF.

This clonotype appeared once. The V gene is TRBV5-1, the J gene TRBJ2-1; 9 bases match TRBD2. The V gene's germline CDR1 is SGHRS and CDR2 YFSETQ. V was pared by 4 bases and J by 3 bases, with 11 bases of the junction left unmatched. This CDR3 is built from 17 residues. This chain's CDR3 is CASSDPEAGGFYNEQFF. The CDR3, as DNA: TGCGCCAGCAGCGACCCGGAAGCGGGGGGCTTCTACAATGAGCAGTTCTTC.

This clonotype has just a few counts. The genes are TRBV14 and TRBJ2-6, with a tentative D call TRBD2 (5 bases). Trimming took 2 bases from V and 2 from J, leaving 7 bases between them. Germline V gives CDR1 SGHDN, CDR2 FVKESK. The CDR3 has 15 residues. CDR3 protein: CASSQRGPGANVLTF. CDR3 in DNA: TGTGCCAGCAGCCAAAGAGGGCCTGGGGCCAACGTCCTGACTTTC. Supplemented by reference TRBV14 and TRBJ2-6, the full variable domain reads EAGVTQFPSHSVIEKGQTVTLRCDPISGHDNLYWYRRVMGKEIKFLLHFVKESKQDESGMPNNRFLAERTGGTYSTLKVQPAELEDSGVYFCASSQRGPGANVLTFGAGSRLTVL.

This clonotype occurred a few times. J is TRBJ2-3 and V is TRBV11-2; TRBD2 is a possible D gene (5 bases). Trimming shortened V by 1 base and J by 9 bases, and 14 bases separated the two germline ends. This CDR3 has 14 amino acids. Germline CDR1 reads SGHAT; CDR2 reads FQNNGV. This CDR3 is CASSLGLSTETQYF. CDR3 bases: TGTGCCAGCAGCTTAGGACTATCTACCGAAACGCAGTATTTT.

The chain is built from TRBV29-1 and TRBJ1-2; 8 positions match TRBD1. The germline V gene has CDR1 SQVTM and CDR2 ANQGSEA. The CDR3 contains 15 residues. V shed 7 bases, J shed 4 bases, and the junction held 14 bases outside the gene matches. The CDR3 loop reads CSEYALGDRSYGYTF. The CDR3 DNA sequence: TGCAGCGAATACGCGCTAGGGGACAGGTCCTATGGCTACACCTTC. The full variable domain, its missing parts supplied by reference TRBV29-1 and TRBJ1-2, is SAVISQKPSRDICQRGTSLTIQCQVDSQVTMMFWYRQQPGQSLTLIATANQGSEATYESGFVIDKFPISRPNLTFSTLTVSNMSPEDSSIYLCSEYALGDRSYGYTFGSGTRLTVV.

This clonotype was detected ten times or more. V gene TRBV12-3 or TRBV12-4 combines with J gene TRBJ2-5, with a tentative D call TRBD2 (7 bases). The germline V and J ends were trimmed by 3 bases and 5 bases, with 13 bases remaining between them. This CDR3 has 14 amino acids. CDR3 region: CASSLMGGQETQYF. The CDR3 DNA sequence: TGTGCCAGCAGTTTGATGGGGGGGCAGGAGACCCAGTACTTC.

This clonotype showed up just once. A much larger clone differs by one base, so this may be a read error. The chain employs TRBV29-1 and TRBJ2-1; 9 bases align to TRBD1. The germline CDR1 and CDR2 sequences are SQVTM and ANQGSEA. This CDR3 is built from 14 residues. The CDR3 sequence: CGVETGTGINEQFF. DNA for the CDR3: TGCGGCGTGGAAACCGGGACAGGGATCAATGAGCAGTTCTTC.

The chain links TRBV20-1 to TRBJ1-5; D is ambiguous. The V gene's germline CDR1 is DFQATT and CDR2 SNEGSKA (reference sequence). This CDR3 contains 14 residues. The germline V and J ends were trimmed by 2 bases and 0 bases, with 8 bases remaining between them. The CDR3 DNA is TGCAGTGCTAGATTCAGCCATAGCAATCAGCCCCAGCATTTT. This translates into CSARFSHSNQPQHF.

This sequence joins TRBV6-2 or TRBV6-3 and TRBJ2-5; 7 bases fit TRBD2. Germline V gene sequence: CDR1 MNHEY, CDR2 SVGEGT. J lost 5 bases, V lost 2 bases, and 8 bases had no gene match. The CDR3 spans 15 residues. Here the CDR3 reads CASSYGRLGGETQYF. The CDR3 DNA reads as TGTGCCAGCAGTTACGGCCGCCTGGGAGGGGAGACCCAGTACTTC.

The CDR3 DNA reads as TGCGCCAGCAGACCCGGGGGGGAGTACAATGAGCAGTTCTTC. It is translated as CASRPGGEYNEQFF. The chain has TRBV5-1 and TRBJ2-1; 8 positions match TRBD2. Unmatched junction bases numbered 5, after V lost 5 bases and J lost 4 bases. The CDR3 covers 14 residues. CDR1 is SGHRS and CDR2 is YFSETQ in the germline V gene.

This sequence joins TRBV27 and TRBJ1-5; TRBD1 matches at 7 bases. Germline V lookup: CDR1 MNHEY, CDR2 SMNVEV (reference sequence). The V gene end was trimmed by 2 bases and the J gene end by 2 bases; junction bases not matched to a gene: 3. This CDR3 spans 15 amino acids. The CDR3, as DNA: TGTGCCAGCAGTTTAACGAGGGGGCGCAATCAGCCCCAGCATTTT. Its translation: CASSLTRGRNQPQHF.

This clonotype was picked up a small number of times. CDR3 nucleotide sequence: TGTGCCAGCAGCCGACAGGGGCCAATTCAGTACTTC. Residues: CASSRQGPIQYF. The chain has TRBV6-2 or TRBV6-3 and TRBJ2-4; 8 nucleotides line up with TRBD1. Germline V lookup: CDR1 MNHEY, CDR2 SVGEGT. The CDR3 sequence is 12 residues long. Trimming at V came to 6 bases and at J to 10 bases, leaving 5 bases not matched to a gene.